This T cell receptor (beta chain) was found in a study of OX40 agonist ivuxolimab in advanced cancers. Turning to the overall study: Ivuxolimab, which targeted the costimulatory receptor OX40 (CD134), was an agonistic, fully human IgG2 monoclonal antibody. Intravenous ivuxolimab was administered to patients every 2 weeks at six dose levels: 0.01, 0.1, 0.3, 1.5, 3 and 10 mg/kg. Of the 50 to 55 dose-escalation patients, hepatocellular carcinoma was present in around 20, melanoma in approximately 15, renal cell carcinoma in 9 and head and neck cancer in 9. A male proportion of 82.7% and a mean age of about 60 years, ranging from about 23 to 90, were recorded for the dose-escalation cohort. Prior anti-PD-1, anti-PD-L1 or anti-CTLA-4 therapy was permitted, and checkpoint inhibitors had been received by about two fifths of dose-escalation patients. Partial responses occurred in three dose-escalation patients: two with cutaneous melanoma and one with hepatocellular carcinoma. Peripheral TCRbeta sequencing aimed to test whether ivuxolimab altered TCR sequence diversity and caused clonal T-cell expansion. The paper covers the monotherapy dose-escalation part of the phase I ivuxolimab trial, which included N of about 50 patients.

Relative to germline, V is 1 base shorter and J is 2 bases shorter, with 7 bases between their ends. The CDR3 goes from the cysteine to the phenylalanine over 14 residues. Only CDR3 DNA is held: 42 bases, read in frame from base 1. CDR1 and CDR2 are read off the germline V gene as SGHVS and FNYEAQ. For sequencing of the TCRbeta CDR3 region, genomic DNA was extracted from the sorted cells. TCRbeta CDR3 regions were sequenced using the immunoSEQ Assay. TCRdb took over this immuneACCESS table, retaining in-frame rearrangements with V and J assigned. Such tables are incomplete; in checked studies, under half of the missing clones stem from an unresolved V gene, and the remainder is unexplained. The sample table contains around 67,000 clones; only one count was recorded for 87% of them. Together, the top ten hold approximately 1.3% of the sample. On this clone itself: Its target antigen remains unknown. The input lacks base qualities; no much larger clone sits a single base away.

The trial excluded patients who had a history of autoimmune disease or who were on systemic immunosuppression. Peripheral blood for TCR sequencing was collected from all dose cohorts at baseline, on cycle 4 day 1, and on cycle 7 day 1. The samples were taken from a phase I, first-in-human, multicenter, open-label dose-escalation trial of ivuxolimab. Adults with locally advanced or metastatic melanoma, renal cell, hepatocellular, or head and neck squamous cell carcinoma were enrolled in the trial. Before TCR sequencing, CD4+ and CD8+ T cells were separately sorted from peripheral blood. Study-wide findings and limitations: At doses of 0.1 to 3.0 mg/kg, clonal expansion of both CD4+ and CD8+ blood T cells was observed from baseline to week 6. In partial responders in the 0.1-3.0 mg/kg groups, normalized peripheral clonal expansion was found to be among the lowest, especially among CD8+ T cells. Low levels of normalized T-cell clonal expansion were also shown by some nonresponding patients. After ivuxolimab, CD8+ T cells had more expanded clones than CD4+ T cells on average. Antigen specificity was not determined for the clonally expanded peripheral T cells.

The chain was built from TRBV7-6 and TRBJ2-3; no D segment can be confidently identified. Here the sequenced sample was CD4+ or CD8+ T cells sorted from blood, taken in a trial of the OX40 agonist ivuxolimab. This receptor was identified in an adult with an advanced solid tumor such as melanoma, head and neck, liver or kidney cancer. The CDR3 amino acid sequence is: CASSLGAITDTQYF. The DNA sequence is given as TGTGCCAGCAGCTTAGGGGCCATCACAGATACGCAGTATTTT.